This T cell receptor (beta chain) was sequenced during a study of blood T cell repertoires in COVID-19. This CDR3 has 14 amino acids. V was shortened by 0 bases and J by 2 bases, with 7 bases between the two germline ends. Germline V gene data show CDR1 as PRHDT and CDR2 as FYEKMQ (reference sequence). How the authors handled the data: Reference gene primer amplification yielded estimated nucleated cell counts. Profiled with immunoSEQ multiplex PCR; TCRdb holds only in-frame clones, not every one. The V and J calls and the clone size are those of that table, but D and trimming were determined from the DNA. The repertoire includes fewer than 250,000 clones, roughly 81% of them detected once, and about 0.93% sits in the top ten.

The V and J genes are TRBV13 and TRBJ2-5; D uncertain. This sequence was found in a man aged 40-50 years with acute or convalescent COVID-19. The sample taken for sequencing was peripheral blood. In DNA form, the CDR3 reads TGTGCCAGCAGCTTAGGACAGCCGCAAGAGACCCAGTACTTC. Amino acid sequence: CASSLGQPQETQYF.